This TCR beta chain was recorded in a study of CD8 T cells in ankylosing spondylitis (dated by TCRdb to the late 2010s). Background for the entire study: To find TCR variants linked to disease, the study profiled T cell receptor beta repertoires in ankylosing spondylitis patients and healthy donors. The full study cohort was made up of roughly 25 ankylosing spondylitis patients and 108 healthy donors. Peripheral blood was sampled, and synovial fluid was additionally collected from ankylosing spondylitis patients.

From the cysteine through the phenylalanine, the CDR3 covers 16 amino acids. Just CDR3 DNA is preserved here, 48 bases in frame from base 1. V gives up 0 bases and J gives up 4 bases, and the segment between their germline ends measures 15 bases. CDR1 and CDR2 were assigned from the germline V gene as LGHNA and YNFKEQ. What the study reported, not specific to this receptor: The disease-linked clones showed a CD8+ phenotype and occurred at relatively low frequencies in peripheral blood. Some motif variants had previously been reported in the synovial fluid and blood of reactive arthritis patients, which suggests shared mechanisms of disease initiation. Blood from ankylosing spondylitis patients appeared to be characterized by a TCR beta motif made up of several highly homologous amino acid variants. According to the report, matched synovial fluid samples from ankylosing spondylitis patients were significantly enriched for the disease-linked clones.

The sample was run on an Illumina HiSeq 2500. TCR beta libraries were prepared by quantitative 5'-RACE with molecular barcodes. For the original study's pipeline: A new computational method, built on a probabilistic model of VDJ rearrangement, was used to identify disease-linked TCR variants. TCRdb cleaned the public reads at Q25 with fastp, built clones with MiXCR and kept in-frame beta chains. Each CDR3 protein gets just one entry, which takes the most common genes and DNA from the rows behind it. The V and J calls were not made by the authors but by TCRdb's processing. The sample data list under 250,000 distinct CDR3 sequences, and 6% to 8% of these were observed just once. Of the sample, 13% to 15% is held by the ten largest clones. This clonotype was picked up many times. No antigen is known for it. The sample holds no much larger clone one base away, and base qualities are not on file.

Recombination linked TRBV4-2 to TRBJ2-5; TRBD2 might be the D gene, on 6 matching bases. The clonotype was recovered from a male donor with ankylosing spondylitis. The specimen was blood, either unsorted or a sorted T cell fraction (not recorded which). The CDR3 reads as follows: CASSQERGGPGETQYF. The nucleotides read TGTGCCAGCAGCCAAGAGCGCGGAGGGCCGGGAGAGACCCAGTACTTC.